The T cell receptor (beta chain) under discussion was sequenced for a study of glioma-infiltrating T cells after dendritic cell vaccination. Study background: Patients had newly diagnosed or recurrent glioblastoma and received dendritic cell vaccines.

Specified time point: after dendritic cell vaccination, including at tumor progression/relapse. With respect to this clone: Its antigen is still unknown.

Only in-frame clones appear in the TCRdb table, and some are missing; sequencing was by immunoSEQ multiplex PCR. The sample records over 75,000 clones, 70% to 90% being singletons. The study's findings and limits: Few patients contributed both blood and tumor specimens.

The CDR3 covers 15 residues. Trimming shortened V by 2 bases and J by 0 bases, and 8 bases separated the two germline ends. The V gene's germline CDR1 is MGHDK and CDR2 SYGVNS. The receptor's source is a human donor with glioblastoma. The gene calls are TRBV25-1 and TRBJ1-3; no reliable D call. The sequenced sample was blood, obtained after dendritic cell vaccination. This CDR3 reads CASSEAGSSGNTIYF. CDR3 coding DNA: TGTGCCAGCAGTGAAGCAGGTAGCTCTGGAAACACCATATATTTT.